The rows below give T cell receptor beta chains drawn from one sample of a study of blood T cell repertoires in COVID-19. Some clones are missing from TCRdb's copy, which holds only in-frame ones; the method was immunoSEQ multiplex PCR. The table records fewer than 80,000 clones, over 85% of them present only once. Material for sequencing was peripheral blood. The receptors derive from a woman older than 75 with active or convalescent COVID-19. The CDR3 runs from the conserved cysteine through the conserved F or W. A D gene is named only where the DNA matches it firmly. Clone size, where shown, is once, few, many, or a class for clones that have expanded.

>TRBJ2-7|TRBV28|.|.
TGTGCCAGCAGTTTTAAAAGCCTGTCCCTCCCCAACTACGAGCAGTACTTC
CASSFKSLSLPNYEQYF
>TRBJ1-1|TRBV28|.|.
TGTGCCAGCAGTGCCAGGGGCACTGAAGCTTTCTTT
CASSARGTEAFF
>TRBJ2-5|TRBV6-6|.|TRBD1
TGTGCCAGCAGAGAGACAGGGGCCGAGACCCAGTACTTC
CASRETGAETQYF
>TRBJ2-5|TRBV3-1/TRBV3-2|.|TRBD2
TGTGCCAGCAGTCGTACGACTAGCGGGGGGAAGGAGACCCAGTACTTC
CASSRTTSGGKETQYF
>TRBJ2-1|TRBV11-3|.|TRBD2
TGTGCCAGCAGCGCCGGACTAGCGCGGGGCAATGAGCAGTTCTTC
CASSAGLARGNEQFF
>TRBJ1-2|TRBV4-3|.|TRBD1
TGCGCCAGCAGCCAGGAGATACAGGGGATCTATGGCTACACCTTC
CASSQEIQGIYGYTF
>TRBJ2-3|TRBV9|.|TRBD1
TGTGCCAGCAGCCCACCGGGACAGCACACAGATACGCAGTATTTT
CASSPPGQHTDTQYF
>TRBJ2-7|TRBV5-1|once|.
TGCGCCAGCAGCTCGCAGACATACGAGCAGTACTTC
CASSSQTYEQYF
>TRBJ2-7|TRBV28|.|TRBD1
TGTGCCAGCAGAGGGACAGGGGGCGTCTACGAGCAGTACTTC
CASRGTGGVYEQYF
>TRBJ1-3|TRBV27|.|.
TGTGCCACCCAGTCCGTTCGATACTCTGGAAACACCATATATTTT
CATQSVRYSGNTIYF
>TRBJ2-7|TRBV9|.|TRBD1
TGTGCCAGCAGCGTAGAGGGGGCGCGCACCTACGAGCAGTACTTC
CASSVEGARTYEQYF
>TRBJ2-7|TRBV6-2/TRBV6-3|.|TRBD2
TGTGCCAGCAGTTACGGGGGGCTAGCGGGGCCCTCCTACGAGCAGTACTTC
CASSYGGLAGPSYEQYF
>TRBJ1-1|TRBV12-3/TRBV12-4|.|.
TGTGCCAGCAGTTTGGGCGTAGAAGCTTTCTTT
CASSLGVEAFF
>TRBJ1-6|TRBV30|.|.
TGTGCCTGGAGTAAGGGGCAGGCTGGATCACCCCTCCACTTT
CAWSKGQAGSPLHF
>TRBJ1-5|TRBV6-2/TRBV6-3|.|.
TGTGCCAGCAGTTACTCAGGGACAAGGCTGCCCCAGCATTTT
CASSYSGTRLPQHF
>TRBJ2-3|TRBV24-1|.|TRBD1
TGTGCCACCAGTGGGAGACAGGGGGCTCCAGATACGCAGTATTTT
CATSGRQGAPDTQYF
>TRBJ2-2|TRBV6-1|once|TRBD1
TGTGCCAGCAGTGAAGAGGAAGGGGGCGTCTCCGGGGAGCTGTTTTTT
CASSEEEGGVSGELFF
>TRBJ2-3|TRBV30|.|TRBD1
TGTGCCCGACAGGGAAAAAGCACAGATACGCAGTATTTT
CARQGKSTDTQYF
>TRBJ1-6|TRBV27|.|TRBD1
TGTGCCAGCAGTTTATGGTCGGACAGGGCCAGTAATTCACCCCTCCACTTT
CASSLWSDRASNSPLHF
>TRBJ1-1|TRBV5-4|.|.
TGTGCCAGCAGCTTCGCAGGGGCTGGGAGGAACACTGAAGCTTTCTTT
CASSFAGAGRNTEAFF
>TRBJ2-1|TRBV11-2|.|TRBD2
TGTGCCAGCAGCTGGCATCTTTTAGCGGGGGGGTATAATGAGCAGTTCTTC
CASSWHLLAGGYNEQFF
>TRBJ2-2|TRBV15|few|TRBD1
TGTGCCACCAGCTTGAGACAGGGAAACACCGGGGAGCTGTTTTTT
CATSLRQGNTGELFF
>TRBJ1-3|TRBV28|.|TRBD1
TGTGCCAGCAGCACTCGCGGACAGGGGGTAGGAACTGGAAACACCATATATTTT
CASSTRGQGVGTGNTIYF
>TRBJ2-3|TRBV7-3|.|.
TGTGCCAGCAGCTTAGGCGGAGCGGATACGCAGTATTTT
CASSLGGADTQYF
>TRBJ2-7|TRBV6-5|.|.
TGTGCCAGCAGTTACTCGTCGGGGAGGGGGGTCAACGAGCAGTACTTC
CASSYSSGRGVNEQYF
>TRBJ1-1|TRBV4-1|.|.
TGCGCCAGCAGCCAAGCGACCGGGTCTGAAGCTTTCTTT
CASSQATGSEAFF
>TRBJ1-2|TRBV7-2|.|.
TGTGCCAGCAGCTTACCCGGTGTCTATGGCTACACCTTC
CASSLPGVYGYTF